The sample holds one count of the clone carrying this T cell receptor beta chain. RNA, at 0.5 to 1 ug, was reverse transcribed with random hexamers. MiXCR was run by TCRdb on the immunoSEQ multiplex PCR reads, yielding one entry per CDR3 protein. The repertoire holds roughly 220,000 distinct CDR3 sequences, with less than 95% as singletons. After removal of 4 bases from V and 2 bases from J, the junction contained 5 bases not matched to a gene. Germline V CDR1 and CDR2: MGHRA, YSYEKL. The CDR3 has 15 amino acids. This entry is derived from a study of CD8 T cells in Susac syndrome. The J gene is TRBJ2-7, the V gene TRBV4-1, with 10 bases lining up with TRBD1. The specimen sequenced was CD4+ T cells from PBMCs. The receptor comes from a human donor with Susac syndrome. Here the CDR3 reads CASSLGQGGPYEQYF. In nucleotides, the CDR3 is TGCGCCAGCAGCCTAGGACAGGGGGGTCCCTACGAGCAGTACTTC.